The rows below give T cell receptor beta chains drawn from one sample of a study of blood T cells in healthy people across ages. MiXCR was run by TCRdb on the 5' RACE reads, yielding one entry per CDR3 protein. The sample yields 700,000 or so distinct CDR3 sequences, approximately 21% seen once. Material: blood. These receptors were collected from a man aged 65-85 years in good health. CDR3s include the opening cysteine and the closing phenylalanine or tryptophan. The order of the fields is clone size, D gene, V gene, J gene, CDR3 protein, CDR3 DNA. The D gene is left open where the match is weak. The size field is filled for only some rows; it gives once, few, many or a size class.

size: many; D: -; V: TRBV14; J: TRBJ2-5; CDR3: CASSQNRAQETQYF; DNA: TGTGCCAGCAGCCAAAACAGGGCGCAAGAGACCCAGTACTTC
size: -; D: TRBD1; V: TRBV6-5; J: TRBJ2-3; CDR3: CASSPDRGRDTQYF; DNA: TGTGCCAGCAGTCCGGACAGGGGCCGCGATACGCAGTATTTT
size: few; D: -; V: TRBV4-1; J: TRBJ2-7; CDR3: CASSQDVQVGRKYF; DNA: TGCGCCAGCAGCCAAGACGTCCAGGTTGGGAGGAAGTACTTC
size: -; D: TRBD2; V: TRBV29-1; J: TRBJ2-1; CDR3: CSVSSGRYNEQFF; DNA: TGCAGCGTGAGTAGCGGGAGATACAATGAGCAGTTCTTC
size: many; D: -; V: TRBV29-1; J: TRBJ2-3; CDR3: CSSLVRGFADTQYF; DNA: TGCAGCTCCCTCGTGAGAGGGTTTGCAGATACGCAGTATTTT
size: many; D: -; V: TRBV14; J: TRBJ2-5; CDR3: CASSQERRETQYF; DNA: TGTGCCAGCAGCCAAGAAAGAAGGGAGACCCAGTACTTC
size: -; D: -; V: TRBV20-1; J: TRBJ2-1; CDR3: CSAREGEGVSTDEQFF; DNA: TGCAGTGCTAGAGAGGGAGAAGGGGTGAGCACTGATGAGCAGTTCTTC
size: -; D: -; V: TRBV30; J: TRBJ1-2; CDR3: CAWSVGKGIYGYTF; DNA: TGTGCCTGGAGTGTCGGTAAGGGGATCTATGGCTACACCTTC
size: -; D: -; V: TRBV12-3/TRBV12-4; J: TRBJ2-5; CDR3: CASSRREVETQYF; DNA: TGTGCCAGCAGCCGCAGGGAGGTGGAGACCCAGTACTTC
size: few; D: -; V: TRBV6-2/TRBV6-3; J: TRBJ2-2; CDR3: CASSYSRGTDTGELFF; DNA: TGTGCCAGCAGTTACTCCCGGGGAACGGACACCGGGGAGCTGTTTTTT
size: few; D: TRBD1; V: TRBV12-3/TRBV12-4; J: TRBJ1-1; CDR3: CASSRQGGSSEAFF; DNA: TGTGCCAGCAGTCGACAGGGTGGTTCAAGTGAAGCTTTCTTT
size: -; D: -; V: TRBV27; J: TRBJ1-6; CDR3: CASSFSTEAGSPLHF; DNA: TGTGCCAGCAGTTTTTCGACAGAGGCTGGTTCACCCCTCCACTTT
size: few; D: TRBD1; V: TRBV5-6; J: TRBJ1-2; CDR3: CASSSYGTGANYGYTF; DNA: TGTGCCAGCAGCTCTTATGGGACAGGGGCTAACTATGGCTACACCTTC
size: -; D: TRBD2; V: TRBV20-1; J: TRBJ2-3; CDR3: CSARGGLAGASSTDTQYF; DNA: TGCAGTGCTAGAGGGGGACTAGCGGGAGCCTCTAGCACAGATACGCAGTATTTT